The rows below give T cell receptor beta chains drawn from one sample of a study of blood T cell repertoires in COVID-19. Clones were read by immunoSEQ multiplex PCR, and TCRdb kept only the in-frame ones, dropping some. Of about 240,000 clones listed, around 82% were seen once; the top ten hold roughly 4.7%. The sequenced sample was peripheral blood. The origin of the receptors is a woman aged 70 to 79 with acute or convalescent COVID-19. Both conserved end residues are part of each CDR3. A D gene is named only where the DNA matches it firmly. Some rows have no size entry. The others give once, few or many, or a class for an expanded clone.

d_call	v_call	clone_size	j_call	cdr3_aa	cdr3_nt
NA	TRBV27	NA	TRBJ1-1	CASSFRTVQNTEAFF	TGTGCCAGCAGTTTCCGGACAGTGCAGAACACTGAAGCTTTCTTT
NA	TRBV6-2/TRBV6-3	NA	TRBJ1-1	CASSYSLTVLDTEAFF	TGTGCCAGCAGTTACTCGCTGACAGTTTTGGACACTGAAGCTTTCTTT
NA	TRBV11-3	NA	TRBJ1-6	CASSLVVQTLYNSPLHF	TGTGCCAGCAGCTTAGTAGTACAGACCCTCTATAATTCACCCCTCCACTTT
NA	TRBV5-1	NA	TRBJ1-2	CASTLQTGGLRRYTF	TGCGCCAGCACACTTCAGACGGGTGGTTTACGAAGATACACCTTC
NA	TRBV4-1	many	TRBJ1-4	CASSQDRVEKLFF	TGCGCCAGCAGCCAAGACCGAGTTGAAAAACTGTTTTTT
TRBD1	TRBV10-1	NA	TRBJ1-2	CASSEKGAGYGYTF	TGCGCCAGCAGTGAGAAGGGGGCAGGGTATGGCTACACCTTC
NA	TRBV7-2	NA	TRBJ2-3	CASSSRFTDTQYF	TGTGCCAGCAGCTCCAGATTCACAGATACGCAGTATTTT
TRBD2	TRBV29-1	NA	TRBJ2-5	CSVEGEGQETQYF	TGCAGCGTTGAGGGGGAGGGACAAGAGACCCAGTACTTC
NA	TRBV5-4	NA	TRBJ1-1	CASSPRGGPNTEAFF	TGTGCCAGCAGCCCGAGGGGGGGCCCGAACACTGAAGCTTTCTTT
TRBD1	TRBV13	once	TRBJ1-6	CASSLRNRGNNSPLHF	TGTGCCAGCAGCTTAAGGAACAGGGGAAATAATTCACCCCTCCACTTT
TRBD1	TRBV28	NA	TRBJ2-1	CASSPPPGGPGQFF	TGTGCCAGCAGTCCACCACCAGGGGGCCCCGGGCAGTTCTTC
TRBD2	TRBV5-1	few	TRBJ2-7	CASHEPGLDYEQYF	TGCGCCAGCCACGAGCCGGGACTAGACTACGAGCAGTACTTC
NA	TRBV5-1	many	TRBJ2-1	CASSLQGSSYNEQFF	TGCGCCAGCAGCTTACAGGGAAGCTCCTACAATGAGCAGTTCTTC
TRBD1	TRBV12-3/TRBV12-4	NA	TRBJ1-2	CASRGQGFLGYTF	TGTGCCAGCCGCGGACAGGGGTTTTTGGGCTACACCTTC
TRBD1	TRBV6-5	NA	TRBJ1-2	CASRLTTGSNYGYTF	TGTGCCAGCAGATTAACGACAGGGTCTAACTATGGCTACACCTTC
TRBD1	TRBV3-1/TRBV3-2	NA	TRBJ1-2	CASTSGTGYGYTF	TGTGCCAGCACCTCCGGGACAGGGTACGGCTACACCTTC
TRBD1	TRBV15	NA	TRBJ1-1	CATSRDRGSTEAFF	TGTGCCACCAGCAGGGACAGGGGAAGCACTGAAGCTTTCTTT
TRBD1	TRBV5-5	NA	TRBJ1-2	CASSLGVGQGNYGYTF	TGTGCCAGCAGCTTGGGGGTCGGACAGGGAAACTATGGCTACACCTTC
TRBD2	TRBV9	NA	TRBJ2-3	CASSVGGLADTQYF	TGTGCCAGCAGCGTAGGGGGACTAGCAGATACGCAGTATTTT
NA	TRBV6-2/TRBV6-3	NA	TRBJ1-1	CASSYSNRNTEAFF	TGTGCCAGCAGTTACTCAAACAGAAACACTGAAGCTTTCTTT
NA	TRBV7-6	NA	TRBJ1-4	CASSFQGSGTNEKLFF	TGTGCCAGCAGCTTTCAGGGATCGGGAACTAATGAAAAACTGTTTTTT
NA	TRBV27	NA	TRBJ1-2	CASSLSIRGAGGYTF	TGTGCCAGCAGTTTATCTATACGGGGGGCGGGTGGCTACACCTTC
TRBD1	TRBV6-5	NA	TRBJ1-1	CASSYLGTGTIAFF	TGTGCCAGCAGTTATTTGGGGACAGGCACCATAGCTTTCTTT
NA	TRBV4-2	NA	TRBJ2-5	CASSQELQLSGQGETQYF	TGTGCCAGCAGCCAAGAGCTACAGCTCTCCGGGCAGGGGGAGACCCAGTACTTC
NA	TRBV7-9	NA	TRBJ1-2	CASSLAPIGANYGYTF	TGTGCCAGCAGCTTAGCCCCAATTGGAGCTAACTATGGCTACACCTTC
TRBD1	TRBV7-8	NA	TRBJ2-5	CASSLLLGTGYETQYF	TGTGCCAGCAGCTTACTACTCGGGACAGGGTACGAGACCCAGTACTTC
TRBD1	TRBV2	NA	TRBJ2-7	CASSEFGTASGEQYF	TGTGCCAGCAGTGAATTTGGGACAGCTTCGGGGGAGCAGTACTTC
NA	TRBV20-1	NA	TRBJ2-7	CSARKIDEQYF	TGCAGTGCTAGGAAGATAGACGAGCAGTACTTC
NA	TRBV7-9	NA	TRBJ2-7	CASSTDRSNYEQYF	TGTGCCAGCAGTACTGACAGGAGCAACTACGAGCAGTACTTC
TRBD1	TRBV10-3	NA	TRBJ1-1	CAIRKDRGDTEAFF	TGTGCCATCAGGAAGGACAGGGGGGACACTGAAGCTTTCTTT
TRBD1	TRBV2	NA	TRBJ1-5	CASSGGSGQGPSQPQHF	TGTGCCAGCAGTGGGGGATCGGGACAGGGGCCTTCTCAGCCCCAGCATTTT
NA	TRBV4-2	NA	TRBJ2-3	CASSPGTSTDTQYF	TGTGCCAGCAGCCCGGGGACTAGCACAGATACGCAGTATTTT
NA	TRBV7-2	NA	TRBJ1-2	CASSLTTGIWGGYTF	TGTGCCAGCAGCTTAACAACAGGGATTTGGGGGGGCTACACCTTC
NA	TRBV28	once	TRBJ1-6	CASSLGGTGNSNLHF	TGTGCCAGCAGTTTAGGTGGAACAGGGAATTCTAACCTCCACTTT
TRBD1	TRBV6-2/TRBV6-3	NA	TRBJ1-1	CASSYQTGLTEAFF	TGTGCCAGCAGTTACCAGACAGGGCTGACTGAAGCTTTCTTT
NA	TRBV6-5	NA	TRBJ1-1	CASSWSSGVNEAFF	TGTGCCAGCAGTTGGAGCTCAGGGGTTAATGAAGCTTTCTTT
TRBD1	TRBV9	NA	TRBJ2-5	CASSVAGRGRLGQETQYF	TGTGCCAGCAGCGTAGCTGGAAGGGGGCGGTTGGGGCAAGAGACCCAGTACTTC
TRBD1	TRBV7-2	NA	TRBJ1-2	CASSPHRGSGYGYTF	TGTGCCAGCAGCCCCCACAGGGGTTCGGGCTATGGCTACACCTTC
NA	TRBV5-8	NA	TRBJ1-3	CASSLGGGPGNTIYF	TGTGCCAGCAGCTTGGGCGGGGGACCTGGAAACACCATATATTTT
TRBD1	TRBV19	NA	TRBJ1-4	CASSIGRGQEKLFF	TGTGCCAGTAGTATTGGCAGGGGGCAAGAAAAACTGTTTTTT
TRBD1	TRBV7-6	NA	TRBJ2-1	CASSLADRGNEQFF	TGTGCCAGCAGCTTAGCGGACAGGGGCAATGAGCAGTTCTTC
TRBD2	TRBV7-2	once	TRBJ2-5	CASSLTRGAQETQYF	TGTGCCAGCAGCTTAACGCGGGGGGCCCAAGAGACCCAGTACTTC
NA	TRBV6-5	few	TRBJ1-5	CASSYSSVQPQHF	TGTGCCAGCAGTTACTCGTCTGTTCAGCCCCAGCATTTT
NA	TRBV11-2	NA	TRBJ1-2	CASSLTDQKTYGYTF	TGTGCCAGCAGCTTGACAGACCAGAAAACCTATGGCTACACCTTC
NA	TRBV14	NA	TRBJ2-6	CASSQQLGSAGANVLTF	TGTGCCAGCAGCCAACAGTTGGGTAGCGCCGGGGCCAACGTCCTGACTTTC
NA	TRBV7-2	once	TRBJ1-1	CASSLRQGHEAFF	TGTGCCAGCAGCTTAAGGCAGGGCCACGAAGCTTTCTTT
TRBD1	TRBV19	few	TRBJ1-2	CASSPGQGIYGYTF	TGTGCCAGTAGCCCGGGACAGGGAATCTATGGCTACACCTTC
NA	TRBV6-5	once	TRBJ2-7	CASSYSTSATYEQYF	TGTGCCAGCAGTTACTCGACTTCCGCCACCTACGAGCAGTACTTC
TRBD1	TRBV19	NA	TRBJ1-1	CASRPDRTPNTEAFF	TGTGCCAGTAGGCCGGACAGGACCCCGAACACTGAAGCTTTCTTT
NA	TRBV6-6	NA	TRBJ2-1	CASRPPTGAPFF	TGTGCCAGCAGACCTCCGACAGGAGCTCCGTTCTTC
NA	TRBV7-8	NA	TRBJ2-7	CASSIENRDIRGGEQYF	TGTGCCAGCAGCATCGAAAACCGGGACATCCGAGGTGGCGAGCAGTACTTC